This TCR beta chain was recovered during a study of T cell repertoires in cytomegalovirus infection. Study in general: Public TCR beta signatures provided an indication of both CMV infection and a matching HLA type. Points from the study as a whole: CMV-specific TCR beta clonotypes restricted by HLA-C dominated the ex vivo response.

Points on this clonotype: Its specificity is not known.

This CDR3 is 16 amino acids long. V lost 8 bases, J lost 4 bases, and 9 bases stayed unmatched. Germline V lookup: CDR1 ENHRY, CDR2 SYGVKD. TCRdb redid the calling of the reads with MiXCR, one entry per CDR3 protein. The sample shows about 210,000 distinct CDR3 sequences, roughly 6.5% of them seen only once. Sequencing was carried out using PBMCs. This clonotype was sampled from a human donor in good health (CMV status not recorded). Some clones in this sample may be carry-over from other donors' samples. The rearrangement joins TRBV10-3 to TRBJ2-6; TRBD1 matches at 9 bases. The CDR3 bases are TGTGCCATCCTAGGGACAGGGTCTGCCGGGGCCAACGTCCTGACTTTC. It yields the protein CAILGTGSAGANVLTF.